This TCR beta chain was obtained from a study of molecular identifiers for immune sequencing clone quantification. Broader study findings: Spiked Jurkat TCR RNA equal to one cell could reportedly be picked out among one million naive cells. In naive cells, under 1% of molecules belonged to clones above 20 RNA copies, against over 98% in effector cells.

With regard to this clonotype: Antigen: not known.

Previously described methods and listed TCR primers were used for bulk TCR libraries. TCRdb analysed the PCR reads with MiXCR anew, one entry per CDR3 protein. The sample has approximately 500,000 distinct CDR3 sequences, under 30% seen once. Naive CD8 sequencing libraries were generated from approximately 20,000 to 1,000,000 sorted cells, with 10%, 30% or 50% RNA as input. Sequencing was carried out using naive CD8+ T cells from blood, with Jurkat cell RNA spiked in. The subset is: FACS-sorted CD8+CD4-CCR7+CD45RA+ naive T cells. The sequence derives from a human donor in good health. Some libraries in this study had Jurkat cell RNA spiked in.

The DNA of the CDR3 is TGTGCCAGCAGCGATAGCGGAGATCCCTACAATGAGCAGTTCTTC. Amino acid sequence: CASSDSGDPYNEQFF. J is TRBJ2-1 and V is TRBV11-2; D may be TRBD2 (6 bases). The V end was cut by 5 bases, the J end by 2 bases, with 13 bases between. The germline gives CDR1 SGHAT, CDR2 FQNNGV. The CDR3 contains 15 residues.